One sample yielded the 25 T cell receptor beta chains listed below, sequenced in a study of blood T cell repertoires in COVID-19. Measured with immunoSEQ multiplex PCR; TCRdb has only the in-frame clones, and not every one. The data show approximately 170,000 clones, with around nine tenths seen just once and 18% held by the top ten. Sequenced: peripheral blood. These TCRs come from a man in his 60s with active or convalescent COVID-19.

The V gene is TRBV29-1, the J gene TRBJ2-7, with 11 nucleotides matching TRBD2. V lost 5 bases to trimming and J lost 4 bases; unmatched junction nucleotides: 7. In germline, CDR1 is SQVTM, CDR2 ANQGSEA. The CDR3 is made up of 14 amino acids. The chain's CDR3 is CSVSTGTSGYEQYF. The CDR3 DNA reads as TGCAGCGTTTCAACCGGGACTAGCGGATACGAGCAGTACTTC.

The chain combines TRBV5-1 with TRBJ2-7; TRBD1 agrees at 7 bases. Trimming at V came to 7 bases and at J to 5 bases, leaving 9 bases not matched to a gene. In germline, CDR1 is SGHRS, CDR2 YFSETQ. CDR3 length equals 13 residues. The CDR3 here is CASAIQGLNEQYF. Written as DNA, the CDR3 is TGCGCCAGCGCCATACAGGGGCTCAACGAGCAGTACTTC.

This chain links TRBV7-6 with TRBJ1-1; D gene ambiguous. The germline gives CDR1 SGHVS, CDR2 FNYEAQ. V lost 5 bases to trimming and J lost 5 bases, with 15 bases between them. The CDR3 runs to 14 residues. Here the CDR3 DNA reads TGTGCCAGCAGCCCCCAACCGGGGATAACTGAAGCTTTCTTT. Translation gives CASSPQPGITEAFF.

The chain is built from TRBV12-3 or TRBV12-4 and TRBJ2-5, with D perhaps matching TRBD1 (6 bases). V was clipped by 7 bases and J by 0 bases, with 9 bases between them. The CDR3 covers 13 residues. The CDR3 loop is CASKPGDQETQYF. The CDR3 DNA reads TGTGCCAGCAAGCCAGGGGACCAAGAGACCCAGTACTTC.

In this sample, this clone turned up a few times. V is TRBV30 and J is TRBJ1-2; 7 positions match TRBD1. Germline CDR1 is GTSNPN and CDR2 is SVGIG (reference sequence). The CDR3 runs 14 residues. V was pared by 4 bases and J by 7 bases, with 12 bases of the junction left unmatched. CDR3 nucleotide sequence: TGTGCCTGGATTCGGGACGAGGGGGCTGGTGGCTACACCTTC. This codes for CAWIRDEGAGGYTF. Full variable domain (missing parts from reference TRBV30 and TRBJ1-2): SQTIHQWPATLVQPVGSPLSLECTVEGTSNPNLYWYRQAAGRGLQLLFYSVGIGQISSEVPQNLSASRPQDRQFILSSKKLLLSDSGFYLCAWIRDEGAGGYTFGSGTRLTVV.

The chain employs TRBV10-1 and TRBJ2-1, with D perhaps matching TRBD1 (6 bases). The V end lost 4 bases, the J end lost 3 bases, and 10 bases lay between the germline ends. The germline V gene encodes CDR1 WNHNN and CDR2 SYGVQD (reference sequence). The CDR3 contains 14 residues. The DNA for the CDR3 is TGCGCCAGCAGTGGATCAGGGGTCTACAATGAGCAGTTCTTC. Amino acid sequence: CASSGSGVYNEQFF.

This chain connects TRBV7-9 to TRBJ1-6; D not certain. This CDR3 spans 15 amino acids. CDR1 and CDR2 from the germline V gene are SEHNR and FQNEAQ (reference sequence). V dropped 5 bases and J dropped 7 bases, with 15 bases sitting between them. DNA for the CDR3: TGTGCCAGCAGCCCCCACCCCGGGATCAATTCACCCCTCCACTTT. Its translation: CASSPHPGINSPLHF.

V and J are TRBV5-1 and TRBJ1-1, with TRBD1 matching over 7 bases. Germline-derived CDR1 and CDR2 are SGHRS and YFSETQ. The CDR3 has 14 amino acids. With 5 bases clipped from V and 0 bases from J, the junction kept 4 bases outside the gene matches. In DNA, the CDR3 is TGCGCCAGCAGGCGCGGACAGGTGAACACTGAAGCTTTCTTT. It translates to CASRRGQVNTEAFF.

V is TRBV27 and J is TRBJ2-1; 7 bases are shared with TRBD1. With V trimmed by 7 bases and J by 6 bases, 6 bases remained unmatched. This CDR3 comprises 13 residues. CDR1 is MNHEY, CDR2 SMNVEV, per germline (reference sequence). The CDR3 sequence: CASTIHRGNEQFF. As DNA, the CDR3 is TGTGCCAGCACCATACACAGGGGCAATGAGCAGTTCTTC.

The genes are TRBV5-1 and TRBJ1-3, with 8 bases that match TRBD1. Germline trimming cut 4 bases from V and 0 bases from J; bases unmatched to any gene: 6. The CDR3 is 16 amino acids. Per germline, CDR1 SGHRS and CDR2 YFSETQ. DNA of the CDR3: TGCGCCAGCAGCACACAGGGGGAAGTCTCTGGAAACACCATATATTTT. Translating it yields CASSTQGEVSGNTIYF.

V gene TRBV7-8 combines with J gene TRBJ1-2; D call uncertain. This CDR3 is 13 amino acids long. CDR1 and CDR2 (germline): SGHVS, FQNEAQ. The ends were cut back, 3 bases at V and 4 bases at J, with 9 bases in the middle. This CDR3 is CASSFAGVYGYTF. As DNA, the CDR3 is TGTGCCAGCAGCTTCGCCGGGGTCTATGGCTACACCTTC.

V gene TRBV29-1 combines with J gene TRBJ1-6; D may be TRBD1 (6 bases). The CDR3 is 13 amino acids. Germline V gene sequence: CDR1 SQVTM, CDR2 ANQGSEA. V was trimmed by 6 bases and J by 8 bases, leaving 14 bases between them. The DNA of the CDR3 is TGCAGCGTAACACAGGGTAGGGATTCACCCCTCCACTTT. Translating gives CSVTQGRDSPLHF.

The CDR3 here is CASTGDRVFSGNTIYF. Here the CDR3 DNA reads TGTGCCAGTACCGGGGACAGGGTCTTCTCTGGAAACACCATATATTTT. V and J are TRBV19 and TRBJ1-3; 9 nucleotides match TRBD1. CDR1 is LNHDA and CDR2 is SQIVND in the germline V gene (reference sequence). V lost 7 bases, J lost 0 bases, and 7 bases stayed unmatched. The CDR3 spans 16 residues.

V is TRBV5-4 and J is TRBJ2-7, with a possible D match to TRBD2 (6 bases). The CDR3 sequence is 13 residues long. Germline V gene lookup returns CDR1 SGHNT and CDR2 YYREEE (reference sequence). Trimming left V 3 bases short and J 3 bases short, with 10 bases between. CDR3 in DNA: TGTGCCAGCAGCTCGCCCGGGGGCTACGAGCAGTACTTC. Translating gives CASSSPGGYEQYF. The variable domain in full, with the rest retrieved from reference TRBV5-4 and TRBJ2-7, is ETGVTQSPTHLIKTRGQQVTLRCSSQSGHNTVSWYQQALGQGPQFIFQYYREEENGRGNFPPRFSGLQFPNYSSELNVNALELDDSALYLCASSSPGGYEQYFGPGTRLTVT.

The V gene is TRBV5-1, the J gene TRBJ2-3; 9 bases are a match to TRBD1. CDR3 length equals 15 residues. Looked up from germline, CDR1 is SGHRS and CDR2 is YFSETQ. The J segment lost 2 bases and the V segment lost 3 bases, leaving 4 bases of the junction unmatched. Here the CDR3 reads CASSSGDRVTDTQYF. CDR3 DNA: TGCGCCAGCAGCTCGGGGGACAGGGTCACAGATACGCAGTATTTT.

The CDR3 DNA reads TGTGCCACCAGTGGCCGTATGCCAGGGGGCTCCTATGGCTACACCTTC. Residues: CATSGRMPGGSYGYTF. V and J are TRBV24-1 and TRBJ1-2, with 8 bases lining up with TRBD1. Germline loops: CDR1 KGHDR, CDR2 SFDVKD. The CDR3 loop spans 16 amino acids. J was trimmed by 4 bases and V by 5 bases; bases with no gene match: 11.

CDR3 sequence (DNA): TGTGCCTGGAGTGTTTTTGCAGGGGGCAATCAGCCCCAGCATTTT. Translation: CAWSVFAGGNQPQHF. This chain joins TRBV30 and TRBJ1-5, with a tentative D call TRBD1 (6 bases). This CDR3 contains 15 residues. The V gene lost 0 bases and the J gene lost 2 bases, with 11 bases spanning the gap. Germline V gene sequence: CDR1 GTSNPN, CDR2 SVGIG (reference sequence).

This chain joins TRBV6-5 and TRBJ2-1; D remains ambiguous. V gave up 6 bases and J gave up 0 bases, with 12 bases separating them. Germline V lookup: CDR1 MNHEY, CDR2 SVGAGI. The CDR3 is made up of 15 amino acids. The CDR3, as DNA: TGTGCCAGCAGCATGACACACCTCTCCTACAATGAGCAGTTCTTC. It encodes CASSMTHLSYNEQFF.

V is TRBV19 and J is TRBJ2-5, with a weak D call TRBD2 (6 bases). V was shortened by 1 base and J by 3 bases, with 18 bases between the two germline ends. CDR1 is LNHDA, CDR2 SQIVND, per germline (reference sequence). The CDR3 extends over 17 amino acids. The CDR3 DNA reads TGTGCCAGTAGTATAGTGGGTGGGGACTGGAGTAAAGAGACCCAGTACTTC. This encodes CASSIVGGDWSKETQYF.

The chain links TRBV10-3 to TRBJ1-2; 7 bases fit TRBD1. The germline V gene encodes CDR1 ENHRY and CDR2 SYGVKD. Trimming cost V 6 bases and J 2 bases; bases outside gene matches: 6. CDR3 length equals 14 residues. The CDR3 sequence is CAISPEGQNYGYTF. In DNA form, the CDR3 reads TGTGCCATCAGCCCGGAGGGACAGAACTATGGCTACACCTTC.

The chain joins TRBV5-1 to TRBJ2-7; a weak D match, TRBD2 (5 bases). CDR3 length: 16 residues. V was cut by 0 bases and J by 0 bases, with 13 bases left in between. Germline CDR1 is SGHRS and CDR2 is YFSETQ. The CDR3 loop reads CASSLGGRLLSYEQYF. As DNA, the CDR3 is TGCGCCAGCAGCTTGGGTGGGAGACTACTCTCCTACGAGCAGTACTTC.

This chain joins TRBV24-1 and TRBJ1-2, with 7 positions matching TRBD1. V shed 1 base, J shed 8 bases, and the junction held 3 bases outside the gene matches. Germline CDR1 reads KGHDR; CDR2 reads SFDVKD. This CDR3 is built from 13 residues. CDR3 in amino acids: CATSDFSGGGYTF. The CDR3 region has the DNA TGTGCCACCAGTGATTTTTCAGGGGGAGGCTACACCTTC.

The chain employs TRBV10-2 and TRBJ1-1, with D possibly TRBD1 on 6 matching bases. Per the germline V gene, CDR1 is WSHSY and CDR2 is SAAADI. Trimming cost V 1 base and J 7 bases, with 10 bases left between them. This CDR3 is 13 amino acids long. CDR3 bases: TGCGCCAGCAGTGAGTACAGGGTGGGTGAAGCTTTCTTT. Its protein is CASSEYRVGEAFF.

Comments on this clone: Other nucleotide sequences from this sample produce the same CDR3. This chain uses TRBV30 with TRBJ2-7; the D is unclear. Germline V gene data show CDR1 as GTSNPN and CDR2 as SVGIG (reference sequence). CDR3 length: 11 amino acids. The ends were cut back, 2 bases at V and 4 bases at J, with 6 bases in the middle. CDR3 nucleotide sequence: TGTGCCTGGAGTCCTCTTTACGAGCAGTACTTC. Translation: CAWSPLYEQYF.

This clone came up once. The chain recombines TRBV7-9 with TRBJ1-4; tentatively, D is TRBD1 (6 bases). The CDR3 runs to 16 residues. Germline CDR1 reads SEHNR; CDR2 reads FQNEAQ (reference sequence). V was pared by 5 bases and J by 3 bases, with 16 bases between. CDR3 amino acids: CASSEQGIAPNEKLFF. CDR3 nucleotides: TGTGCCAGCAGCGAACAGGGAATCGCACCTAATGAAAAACTGTTTTTT.